The clone carrying this T cell receptor (beta chain) has only a few counts. Its antigen is unidentified. From the reads, TCRdb called clonotypes with MiXCR, one entry per CDR3 protein. Of around 340,000 distinct CDR3 sequences listed, about 27% were seen once; the top ten hold 20%. This sample is drawn from a study of T cell repertoires in cytomegalovirus infection. Study context: Use of recently identified HLA-C-restricted and well-studied HLA-B-restricted CMV epitopes was part of the study.

V dropped 1 base and J dropped 3; count of bases not matched to a gene: 2. This CDR3 comprises 14 residues. The germline gives CDR1 SEHNR, CDR2 FQNEAQ (reference sequence). Study-wide findings and caveats: The response measured ex vivo was dominated by TCR beta clonotypes (HLA-C-restricted and CMV-specific).

This receptor was taken from a human donor in good health (CMV status not recorded). Some clones in this sample may be carry-over from other donors' samples. Specimen: cultured PBMCs, collected from culture after CMV antigen stimulation. The chain has TRBV7-9 and TRBJ1-2, with 7 bases that match TRBD1. The CDR3: CASSLETGDYGYTF. The DNA of the CDR3 is TGTGCCAGCAGCTTAGAAACAGGGGACTATGGCTACACCTTC. The full variable domain, rest sourced from reference TRBV7-9 and TRBJ1-2, is DTGVSQNPRHKITKRGQNVTFRCDPISEHNRLYWYRQTLGQGPEFLTYFQNEAQLEKSRLLSDRFSAERPKGSFSTLEIQRTEQGDSAMYLCASSLETGDYGYTFGSGTRLTVV.